This T cell receptor beta chain was sequenced for a study of multiple sclerosis patients with progressive multifocal leukoencephalopathy. General study results and limits: Expanded clones at PML onset predated and persisted through natalizumab therapy. In most PML patients, TRB repertoires appeared less diverse by entropy.

Time point meaning: around 12 months of natalizumab therapy. The control group, sampled over time, had multiple sclerosis, received natalizumab and did not develop PML. As concerns this clone: The antigen is unknown.

Profiling relied on immunoSEQ multiplex PCR, and the TCRdb table lists in-frame clones only, not all of them. This repertoire shows about 25,000 clones, around 93% found once; its top ten account for around 2.4%. Germline-derived CDR1 and CDR2 are KGHSH and LQKENI. V was pared by 2 bases and J by 4 bases, with 1 base of the junction left unmatched. This CDR3 is built from 14 residues. The rearrangement joins TRBV18 to TRBJ2-7; 11 bases map to TRBD1. The source is a man aged 25 to 45 with multiple sclerosis. The sequences come from PBMCs, collected from a patient treated with natalizumab. The DNA for the CDR3 is TGTGCCAGCTCACCAGGACAGGGGGCTTACGAGCAGTACGTC. Its translation is CASSPGQGAYEQYV.